Here is one T cell receptor (beta chain) with its context. Trimming removed 6 bases from V and 5 bases from J; junction bases left unmatched: 15. The length of the CDR3 is 16 residues. Germline loops: CDR1 MNHNY, CDR2 SVGAGI (reference sequence). Only in-frame clones appear in the TCRdb table, and some are missing; sequencing was by immunoSEQ multiplex PCR. The sample carries over 65,000 clones, approximately 80% recorded once. The sample originates from a study of blood T cell repertoires in COVID-19. Across the study: Specimens from acute and convalescent COVID-19 originated in the United States, Italy and Spain. T cells, B-cell-depleted T cells, or PBMCs supplied cDNA or gDNA.

The sequence was collected from an elderly man with active COVID-19. Sequencing was done on a sample of peripheral blood. This chain links TRBV6-6 with TRBJ2-5; TRBD2 aligns across 7 bases. DNA for the CDR3: TGTGCCAGCAGCCGTTTGGGGGGGAGAGGTAGGGAGACCCAGTACTTC. It codes for CASSRLGGRGRETQYF.